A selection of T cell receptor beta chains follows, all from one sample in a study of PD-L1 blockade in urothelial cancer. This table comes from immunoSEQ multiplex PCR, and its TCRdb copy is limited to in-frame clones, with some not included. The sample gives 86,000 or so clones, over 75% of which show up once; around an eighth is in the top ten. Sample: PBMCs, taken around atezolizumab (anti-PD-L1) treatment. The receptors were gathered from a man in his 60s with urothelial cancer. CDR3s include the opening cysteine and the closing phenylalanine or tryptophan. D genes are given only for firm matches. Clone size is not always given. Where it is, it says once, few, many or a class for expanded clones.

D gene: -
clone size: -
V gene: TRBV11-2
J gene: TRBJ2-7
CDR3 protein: CASSPLRDNEQYF

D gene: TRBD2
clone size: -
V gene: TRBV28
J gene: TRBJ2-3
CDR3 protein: CASSSRGGRRTNTDTQYF

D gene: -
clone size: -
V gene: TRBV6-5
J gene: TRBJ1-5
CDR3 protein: CASAMGGDQPQHF

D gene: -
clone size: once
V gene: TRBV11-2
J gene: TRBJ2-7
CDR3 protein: CASSLGAEGSEQYF

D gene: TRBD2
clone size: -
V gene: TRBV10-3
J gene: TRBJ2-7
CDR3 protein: CAISVSGEGRYF

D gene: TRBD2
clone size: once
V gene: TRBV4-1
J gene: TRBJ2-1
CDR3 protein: CASSQDFRGGNNEQFF

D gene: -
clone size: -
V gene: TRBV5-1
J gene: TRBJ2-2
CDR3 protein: CASSWLTGELFF

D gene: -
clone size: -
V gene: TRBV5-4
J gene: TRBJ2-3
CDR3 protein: CASSLSGLYHTDTQYF

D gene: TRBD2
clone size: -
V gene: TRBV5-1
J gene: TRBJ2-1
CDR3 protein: CASSLGLAEYNEQFF

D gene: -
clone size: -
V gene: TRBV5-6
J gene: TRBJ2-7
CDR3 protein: CASSFLKTGLNYEQYF

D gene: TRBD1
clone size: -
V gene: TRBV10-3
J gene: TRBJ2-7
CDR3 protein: CAISSGTGPFQQYF

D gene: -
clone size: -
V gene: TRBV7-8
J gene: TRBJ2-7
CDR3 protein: CASSPPASAYEQYF

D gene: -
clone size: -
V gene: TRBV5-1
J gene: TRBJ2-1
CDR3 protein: CASSLPQGYNEQFF

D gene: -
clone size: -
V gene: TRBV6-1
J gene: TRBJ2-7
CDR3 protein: CASTTNPLIYEQYF

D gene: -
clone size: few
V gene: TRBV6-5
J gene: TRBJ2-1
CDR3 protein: CASSSSPLGLPFGQFF

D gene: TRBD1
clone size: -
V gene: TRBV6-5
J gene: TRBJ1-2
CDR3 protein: CASSGQGAKGYTF

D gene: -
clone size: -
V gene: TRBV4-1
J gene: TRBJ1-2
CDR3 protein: CASSQDPQERDGYTF

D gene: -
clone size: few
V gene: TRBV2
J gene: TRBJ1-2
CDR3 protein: CATLGPYGYTF

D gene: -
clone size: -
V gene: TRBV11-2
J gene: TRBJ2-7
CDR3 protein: CASSSQTDTYEQYF

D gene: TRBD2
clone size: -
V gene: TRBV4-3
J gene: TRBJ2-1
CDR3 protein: CASSQTGRNSGRRDEQFF

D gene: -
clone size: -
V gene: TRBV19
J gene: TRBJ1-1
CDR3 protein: CASSIPTGHMNTEAFF

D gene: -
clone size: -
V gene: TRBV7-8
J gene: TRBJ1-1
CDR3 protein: CASSLELNTEAFF

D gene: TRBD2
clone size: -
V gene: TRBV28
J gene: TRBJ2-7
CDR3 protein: CAISGGTPYEQYF

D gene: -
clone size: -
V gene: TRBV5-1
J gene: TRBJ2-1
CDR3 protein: CASSLLENEQFF

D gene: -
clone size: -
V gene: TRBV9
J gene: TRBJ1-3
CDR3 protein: CASSAFGTSGNTIYF

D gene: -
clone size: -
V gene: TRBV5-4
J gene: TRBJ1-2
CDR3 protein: CASSYDRSNYGYTF

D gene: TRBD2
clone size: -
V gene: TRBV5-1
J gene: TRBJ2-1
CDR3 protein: CASSRRGGSYNEQFF

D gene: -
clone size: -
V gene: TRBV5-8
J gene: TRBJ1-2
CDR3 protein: CASSPSGGTGYTF

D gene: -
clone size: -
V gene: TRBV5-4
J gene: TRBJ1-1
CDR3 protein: CASSLEPKGLEAFF

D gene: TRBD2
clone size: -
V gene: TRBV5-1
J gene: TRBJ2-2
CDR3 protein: CASSLAGTITWEGPAGELFF

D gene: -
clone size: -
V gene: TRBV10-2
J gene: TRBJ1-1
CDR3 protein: CASSESGRVAEAFF

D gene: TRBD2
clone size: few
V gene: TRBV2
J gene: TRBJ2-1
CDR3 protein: CASGGGLAGVSSYNEQFF

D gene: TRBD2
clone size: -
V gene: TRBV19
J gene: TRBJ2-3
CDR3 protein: CASSITGGTQYF

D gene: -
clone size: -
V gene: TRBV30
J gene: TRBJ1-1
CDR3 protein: CAWRNGGHAEAFF

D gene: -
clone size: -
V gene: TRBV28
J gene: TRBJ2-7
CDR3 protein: CAISEAYEQYF

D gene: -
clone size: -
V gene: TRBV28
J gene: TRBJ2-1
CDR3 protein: CASRSRLGEQFF

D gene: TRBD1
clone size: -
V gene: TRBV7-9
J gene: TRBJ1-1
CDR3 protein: CASSFDYRGWDTEAFF

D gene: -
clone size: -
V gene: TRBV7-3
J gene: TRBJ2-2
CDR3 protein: CASSLGGMHTGELFF

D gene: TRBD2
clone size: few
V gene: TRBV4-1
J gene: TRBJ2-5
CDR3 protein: CASSQEPPTSGMDPRETQYF

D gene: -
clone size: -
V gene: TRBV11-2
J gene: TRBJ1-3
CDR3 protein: CASSSQVSRGNTIYF

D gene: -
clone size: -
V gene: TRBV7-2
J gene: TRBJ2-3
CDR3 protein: CASSPGAYTDTQYF

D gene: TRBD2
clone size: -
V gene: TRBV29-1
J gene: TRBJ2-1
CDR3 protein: CRAGLAKPNEQFF

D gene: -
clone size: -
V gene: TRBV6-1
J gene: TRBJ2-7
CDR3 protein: CASKPFPAGNYEQYF

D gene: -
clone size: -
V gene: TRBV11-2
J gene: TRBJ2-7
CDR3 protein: CASSLELEQYF

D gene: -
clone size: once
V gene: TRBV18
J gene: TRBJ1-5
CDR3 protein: CASSLRGAVVSNQPQHF

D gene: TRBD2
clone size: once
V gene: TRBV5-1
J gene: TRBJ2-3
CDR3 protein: CASSSGLAGNTDTQYF

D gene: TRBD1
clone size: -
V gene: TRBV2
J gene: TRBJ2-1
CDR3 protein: CASMAGQGVNEQFF

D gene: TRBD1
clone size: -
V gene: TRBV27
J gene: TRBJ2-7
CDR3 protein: CASSEPPGQAGENEQYF

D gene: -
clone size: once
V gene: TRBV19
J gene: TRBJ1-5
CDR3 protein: CASSRAHTAYSNQPQHF

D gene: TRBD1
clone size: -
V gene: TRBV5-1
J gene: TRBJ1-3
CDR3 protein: CASSLGDRGSGNTIYF

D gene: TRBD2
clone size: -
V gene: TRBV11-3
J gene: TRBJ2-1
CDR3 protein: CASSSTSGSLLEQFF

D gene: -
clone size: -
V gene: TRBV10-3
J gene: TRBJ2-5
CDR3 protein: CAISGVGETQYF

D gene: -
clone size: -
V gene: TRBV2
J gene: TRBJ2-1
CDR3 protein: CASSVGVASSYNEQFF

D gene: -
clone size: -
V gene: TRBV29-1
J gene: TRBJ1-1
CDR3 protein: CSVLRGNTEAFF